This T cell receptor beta chain is from a study of Ad26.COV2.S vaccination and SARS-CoV-2 variants. Study summary: Participant was drawn from the COV1001 Ad26.COV2.S trial arm. Dosing was one shot or two shots 56 days apart. Study-level results: Vaccine recipients surpassed placebo recipients in spike-specific TCR breadth. Recipients of vaccine and of placebo showed similar breadth of their non-spike TCR repertoires.

The table came from immunoSEQ multiplex PCR; TCRdb's copy has only in-frame clones and leaves some out. The sample lists about 370,000 clones, about 91% seen once, with under 2% in the top ten. Germline CDR1 is SGDLS and CDR2 is YYNGEE. V dropped 0 bases and J dropped 0 bases, with 13 bases sitting between them. CDR3 length equals 17 residues. This clone was seen at least ten times. Its antigen remains unknown. Treatment: around 19 received Ad26.COV2.S at low or high dose, single or two shots; a few received placebo; per-sample allocation not given. The samples date from day 63 after the first vaccine or placebo injection.

This sequence joins TRBV9 and TRBJ1-3; D is ambiguous. The material was peripheral blood, obtained in a trial of Ad26.COV2.S vaccine versus placebo. The clonotype comes from a person between 18 and 59 years old who received the Ad26.COV2.S COVID-19 vaccine or a placebo. CDR3 sequence: CASSVDGRPSSGNTIYF. The CDR3 coding sequence is TGTGCCAGCAGCGTAGATGGACGGCCGAGCTCTGGAAACACCATATATTTT.